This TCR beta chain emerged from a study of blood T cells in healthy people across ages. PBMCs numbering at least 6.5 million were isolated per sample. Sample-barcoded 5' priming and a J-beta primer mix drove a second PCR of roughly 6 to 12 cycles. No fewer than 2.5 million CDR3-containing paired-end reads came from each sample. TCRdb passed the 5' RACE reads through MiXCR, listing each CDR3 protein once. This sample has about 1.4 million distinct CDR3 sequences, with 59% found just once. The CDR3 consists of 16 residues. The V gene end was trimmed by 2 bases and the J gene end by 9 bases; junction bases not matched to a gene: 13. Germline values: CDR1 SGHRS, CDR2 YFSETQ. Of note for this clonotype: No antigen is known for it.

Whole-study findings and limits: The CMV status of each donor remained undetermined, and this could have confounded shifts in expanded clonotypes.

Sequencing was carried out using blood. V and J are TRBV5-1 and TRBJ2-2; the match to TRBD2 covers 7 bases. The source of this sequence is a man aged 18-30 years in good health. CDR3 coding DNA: TGCGCCAGCAGCTTATTCGGGCGGGGGAGCCGCTGGGAGCTGTTTTTT. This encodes CASSLFGRGSRWELFF.